This T cell receptor beta chain was recorded in a study of cytomegalovirus exposure and HLA in healthy donors (dated 2017 in TCRdb). For context, the study as a whole: According to an earlier analysis of 550 to 750 of the donors, 200 million or so T cells yielded 117 million unique TCR beta sequences and less than 300 Gb of sequence data. Roughly 300 gigabases of sequencing data and around 90 million unique TCR sequences made up an early release that covered approximately 700 HLA-typed donors. Of the roughly 430 genotyped donors, around 81% fell in the genetic ancestry cluster associated with self-reported Caucasian donors. The study was designed to test whether signatures of past pathogen exposure could be identified by cataloging public T cell receptors. The study used immunosequencing to profile the T cell repertoires of 666 subjects and linked those repertoires to cytomegalovirus serostatus. Along with the approximately 620-subject first cohort, a separate validation cohort of over a hundred different subjects was used. High-throughput TCR immunosequencing, statistical association of individual TCRs with disease status, and machine learning were combined to predict cytomegalovirus infection status. A later analysis re-examined previously published TCR beta repertoires from 600 to 700 donors and added high-resolution HLA genotyping to investigate patterns of TCR occurrence. Rather than drawing on any new phenotypic data, the later analysis identified candidate immune exposures from TCR beta sequences and the way those sequences occurred across donors. An earlier analysis of 587 of the donors used high-throughput TCR beta sequencing to judge whether each TCR beta V gene segment behaved as functional or pseudogenic. Donor age, sex, ethnicity and CMV serostatus were compiled alongside the repertoire data. A later genetic analysis used genome-wide SNP genotypes for about 65% of the 666 donors, treating that subset as a discovery cohort. All discovery cohort repertoires had been generated using a single sequencing platform. HLA typing covered class I and class II loci at four-digit resolution. Typing coverage differed by locus: A, B, C, DRB1 and DQB1 were typed in roughly 620-630 donors, DQA1 in approximately 520, DPA1 in some 610, and DPB1 in just under 490. Roughly 5 DR-DQ haplotypes were treated as single units for association and clustering because of strong linkage in the cohort. Across about 370 genotyped donors of the cohort, an average of roughly 250,000 unique TCR beta nucleotide sequences per donor were sequenced, and roughly 18% of those sequences were non-productive.

Spanning cysteine to phenylalanine, the CDR3 consists of 14 amino acids. Only CDR3 DNA is held: 42 bases, read in frame from base 1. CDR1 and CDR2 (LGHNA, YNFKEQ) derive from the germline V gene. At the junction V is shortened by 2 bases and J by 5 bases, with 12 bases in between. Worth noting for this clone: Its antigen is not yet known. Base qualities were left out, and no much larger clone turns up one base away.

Broad study findings and their caveats: HLA typing was unavailable for some donors at each locus, so association tests used only the typed subset. Around 16 rarely observed V segments, including chromosome 9 orphons, were excluded from the earlier analysis of approximately 500 of the donors because counts were too low. In a later genetic analysis, a missense DCLRE1C variant was associated with V-gene and J-gene trimming of TCR beta chains, and the association was replicated in an independent cohort. In an earlier analysis of roughly 560 of the donors, most TCR beta V segments were observed in productive rearrangements about 87% or about 30% of the time, broadly matching IMGT annotations. Some IMGT-functional V segments, including TRBV6-2 and TRBV6-3, could not be distinguished by the 87-base-pair reads and were therefore excluded. This cohort had only TCR beta chains sequenced, and the lack of alpha or paired-chain data limited which features could be detected. The classifier was reported to diagnose cytomegalovirus status with high specificity and sensitivity in both the original cohort and the validation cohort. Roughly uniform sequencing depth across donors was assumed in presence/absence analyses, although this assumption may not hold. A further reported finding was that TCR beta sequences accurately predicted the HLA-A and HLA-B alleles for most subjects in the first cohort. A later genetic analysis reported fewer N-insertions in productive TCRs among donors in an Asian-associated ancestry cluster than the roughly 700-donor mean. For the cohort, immune exposure information was limited to CMV serostatus. Compared with equally common non-associated chains, HLA-associated TCR beta chains in a later analysis were more clonally expanded and had lower generation probabilities. In vitro tests confirmed that a few of the cytomegalovirus-associated TCR beta chains recognize cytomegalovirus antigens. In a later analysis, some 18,000 TCR beta sequences were associated with specific HLA alleles at a false discovery rate of 0.05. Strong co-occurrence of HLA alleles, especially DR and DQ, made assigning TCR associations to individual alleles difficult. In a later analysis, the rate of TCR association differed among HLA loci, with DRB1 alleles having the most associated TCRs and HLA-C alleles having the fewest. In a later analysis, several top co-occurrence clusters were reported to appear linked to parvovirus B19, influenza, CMV and Epstein-Barr virus. The study listed 150 to 200 TCR beta chains as associated with cytomegalovirus. A later analysis found that most CMV-associated TCR beta chains appeared HLA-restricted, with HLA associations seemingly driven largely by CMV exposure. A cluster of highly shared sequence variants was judged likely to represent a technical artifact of the sequencing pipeline. Correlated functional status among segregating V segments might reflect linkage disequilibrium, but an unknown experimental factor could not be ruled out. According to the authors, the approach could potentially be generalized to other disease states and immunological phenotypes. Most TCR sequences were observed very rarely across donors, whereas some public TCRs were present in many individuals.

The cohort consisted of 600 or so healthy bone marrow donors. At the time of sampling, every cohort member was nominally healthy, though immune exposures that went unrecorded were likely present. The donor tested CMV seropositive and was one of the 289 seropositive cohort members. Every donor gave a peripheral blood sample, and the peripheral blood mononuclear cells from that sample were used for TCR beta sequencing. Genomic DNA was extracted from the blood cell samples with the Qiagen DNeasy Blood Extraction Kit. Libraries were prepared through the immunoSEQ multiplex PCR assay. A mixture of 60 forward primers for TCR Vbeta segments and 13 reverse primers for TCR Jbeta segments was used in the multiplex PCR. The CDR3 region of rearranged TCR beta genes was amplified from genomic DNA by a multiplex PCR assay. The amplified TCR beta libraries were sequenced on the Illumina HiSeq System as 87-base-pair reads. From the authors' description of their analysis: A later analysis tallied 70 million to 100 million unique TCR beta chains across the 640 or so repertoires, and around 12 million of those chains were shared by two or more donors. A nearest-neighbor algorithm error-corrected the raw reads and collapsed the reads into unique sequences, merging closely related sequences to remove PCR and sequencing errors. CDR3 sequences were aligned to IMGT reference sequences to assign V, D and J gene segments. For a sequence to be retained, at least a six-nucleotide match to both a V gene segment and a J gene segment was required. A rearrangement counted as productive if the CDR3 had no stop codons and remained in frame with V and J, and every other rearrangement counted as non-productive. Following IMGT convention, CDR3 was defined as the stretch from the second conserved V-encoded cysteine to the conserved J-encoded phenylalanine. In an earlier analysis of around 570 of the donors, sequences lacking an unambiguous match to a single V gene segment were excluded. An earlier analysis of under 750 of the donors called V segments functional above 56.7% productive rearrangements and segregating when the between-donor standard deviation exceeded 5%. A statistical classification framework was built to diagnose cytomegalovirus status from the catalog of TCR beta chain sequences. In a later analysis, V and J genes were assigned by comparing TCR nucleotide sequences against IMGT/GENE-DB human TR gene sequences. In a later analysis, CDR3 sequences and most-parsimonious VDJ recombination scenarios were assigned using the TCRdist pipeline. In a later analysis, each TCR beta chain was defined by its CDR3 amino acid sequence together with its V-gene family, and reads lacking a unique V-gene family were excluded. To address suspected cross-contamination and a sequencing artifact, a later analysis removed 550 to 750 highly shared, low-generation-probability nucleotide sequences. For each public chain, a later analysis derived a clonal expansion index from normalized ranks of inferred template counts within each repertoire. In a later analysis, generation probabilities were computed using a VDJ recombination model fitted to out-of-frame rearrangements, and the results were checked against IGoR. In a later analysis, TCR-TCR, TCR-HLA and TCR-CMV co-occurrence was scored with hypergeometric tests, and a repertoire-size bias correction was applied to TCR pairs. A later analysis estimated false discovery rates by permuting HLA or CMV assignments 20 times. In a later analysis, co-occurring TCRs were grouped with DBSCAN, and TCRdist sequence similarity was added when clustering was performed within HLA-allele-positive subsets. Repertoires with fewer than 30,000 or more than 120,000 public chains were left out of co-occurrence clustering, as were five repertoires with anomalous nucleotide sharing. TCRdb mirrors the immuneACCESS table, restricted to in-frame sequences. Some clones are absent from its copies; in checked studies, under half trace to an unresolved V gene, and the reason for the others is unknown. That table furnishes V, J and clone size, whereas the DNA furnished D and trimming. The sample has about 61,000 clones on record, approximately 88% of them singletons. Roughly 1.6% of the sample goes to the ten largest clones.

The rearranged segments are TRBV4-2 and TRBJ1-1; the D gene is perhaps TRBD1, on 6 matching bases. What was sequenced was PBMCs. The clonotype was recovered from a man younger than 45 in good health and CMV-seropositive. The sequence in DNA is TGTGCCAGCAGCCAATTAACAGGGTCTACTGAAGCTTTCTTT. It translates as CASSQLTGSTEAFF.